This T cell receptor beta chain originates from a study of OX40 agonist ivuxolimab in advanced cancers. Study-level background: Partial responses were seen in three patients, one with hepatocellular carcinoma and two with cutaneous melanoma.

A note on this clone: Antigen unknown.

Assay used: immunoSEQ multiplex PCR; TCRdb lists only in-frame clones, some missing. This repertoire shows tens of thousands of clones, roughly four fifths found once; its top ten account for about 2%. Blood got drawn at baseline, again on cycle 4 day 1, and then on cycle 7 day 1. Regarding the study as a whole: CD4+ T cells averaged fewer expanded clones than CD8+ T cells.

CDR1 and CDR2 (germline): GTSNPN, SVGIG (reference sequence). The CDR3 runs to 17 residues. V was clipped by 0 bases and J by 2 bases; unmatched bases: 5. The sample here was CD4+ or CD8+ T cells sorted from blood, taken in a trial of the OX40 agonist ivuxolimab. This TCR was sampled from an adult with an advanced solid tumor such as melanoma, head and neck, liver or kidney cancer. The chain uses TRBV30 and TRBJ2-3, with TRBD2 matching over 13 bases. The CDR3 nucleotides read TGTGCCTGGAGTGTGACTAGCGGGGGGATCACCACAGATACGCAGTATTTT. Amino acids: CAWSVTSGGITTDTQYF.